The 6 T cell receptor beta chains given below trace back to one sample, sequenced in a study of regulatory T cells in long-lasting Graves disease. Time point: newly diagnosed GD, antithyroid drugs for less than 3 months. Making the TCR library involved RNA that had been extracted from PBMCs. With iRepertoire HTBI primers and Arm-PCR of CDR3 regions, TCR beta libraries were built. TCRdb analysed the multiplex PCR reads with MiXCR anew, one entry per CDR3 protein. Of about 520,000 distinct CDR3 sequences in the sample, 9.5% to 15% are singletons; the top ten hold more than 8%. This sample was also put to use in a study of T cells in Graves' hyperthyroidism and ophthalmopathy.

Sequencing used peripheral blood mononuclear cells (PBMCs), obtained at new diagnosis, from a patient treated with antithyroid drugs. The receptors derive from a woman in her 30s with Graves disease.

The chain combines TRBV18 with TRBJ2-5, with D maybe TRBD1 (7 bases). V lost 0 bases to trimming and J lost 2 bases, with 13 bases between them. Germline CDR1 reads KGHSH; CDR2 reads LQKENI. This CDR3 region has 16 residues. As DNA, the CDR3 is TGTGCCAGCTCACCACCCCAGGGGGGACGGCAAGAGACCCAGTACTTC. Translated, it gives CASSPPQGGRQETQYF.

This clonotype has ten or more counts. This chain joins TRBV2 and TRBJ1-2; D remains ambiguous. The CDR3 contains 14 residues. The germline V gene encodes CDR1 SNHLY and CDR2 FYNNEI. V dropped 5 bases and J dropped 5 bases, with 15 bases sitting between them. The CDR3: CASSPRPDLYGYTF. Written as DNA, the CDR3 is TGTGCCAGCAGTCCGCGACCGGACCTTTATGGCTACACCTTC.

With respect to this clonotype: This could be a read error, since a much larger clone is one nucleotide away. The chain carries TRBV7-2 and TRBJ2-7; D is ambiguous. The CDR3 has 15 amino acids. V was pared by 4 bases and J by 3 bases, with 16 bases between. Germline assignment: CDR1 SGHTA and CDR2 FQGNSA. CDR3 nucleotide sequence: TGTGCCAGCAGCTCCGAATCGAGAGCCCACTACGAGCAGTACTTC. It encodes CASSSESRAHYEQYF.

The sample holds many counts of this clonotype. The chain carries TRBV19 and TRBJ2-7; 10 positions match TRBD2. The CDR3 sequence is 15 residues long. Germline trimming cut 5 bases from V and 4 bases from J; bases unmatched to any gene: 8. From germline, CDR1 is LNHDA and CDR2 SQIVND (reference sequence). CDR3 bases: TGTGCCAGTAGTTTATCTAGCGGGAGTGGTTACGAGCAGTACTTC. This encodes CASSLSSGSGYEQYF.

This clonotype has ten or more counts. The V call is TRBV12-3 or TRBV12-4, the J call TRBJ1-1, with D unclear. V shed 3 bases and J shed 3 bases, with 11 bases lying between them. This CDR3 has 14 residues. The CDR3 region is CASSFSSAYTEAFF. DNA of the CDR3: TGTGCCAGCAGTTTCTCATCGGCCTACACTGAAGCTTTCTTT.

This rearrangement joins TRBV19 to TRBJ2-7; 7 nucleotides agree with TRBD2. The J segment lost 0 bases and the V segment lost 3 bases, leaving 5 bases of the junction unmatched. The V gene's germline CDR1 is LNHDA and CDR2 SQIVND (reference sequence). The CDR3 runs 15 residues. CDR3 DNA: TGTGCCAGTAGTATCTACGGGGGGAGCTCCTACGAGCAGTACTTC. It codes for CASSIYGGSSYEQYF.